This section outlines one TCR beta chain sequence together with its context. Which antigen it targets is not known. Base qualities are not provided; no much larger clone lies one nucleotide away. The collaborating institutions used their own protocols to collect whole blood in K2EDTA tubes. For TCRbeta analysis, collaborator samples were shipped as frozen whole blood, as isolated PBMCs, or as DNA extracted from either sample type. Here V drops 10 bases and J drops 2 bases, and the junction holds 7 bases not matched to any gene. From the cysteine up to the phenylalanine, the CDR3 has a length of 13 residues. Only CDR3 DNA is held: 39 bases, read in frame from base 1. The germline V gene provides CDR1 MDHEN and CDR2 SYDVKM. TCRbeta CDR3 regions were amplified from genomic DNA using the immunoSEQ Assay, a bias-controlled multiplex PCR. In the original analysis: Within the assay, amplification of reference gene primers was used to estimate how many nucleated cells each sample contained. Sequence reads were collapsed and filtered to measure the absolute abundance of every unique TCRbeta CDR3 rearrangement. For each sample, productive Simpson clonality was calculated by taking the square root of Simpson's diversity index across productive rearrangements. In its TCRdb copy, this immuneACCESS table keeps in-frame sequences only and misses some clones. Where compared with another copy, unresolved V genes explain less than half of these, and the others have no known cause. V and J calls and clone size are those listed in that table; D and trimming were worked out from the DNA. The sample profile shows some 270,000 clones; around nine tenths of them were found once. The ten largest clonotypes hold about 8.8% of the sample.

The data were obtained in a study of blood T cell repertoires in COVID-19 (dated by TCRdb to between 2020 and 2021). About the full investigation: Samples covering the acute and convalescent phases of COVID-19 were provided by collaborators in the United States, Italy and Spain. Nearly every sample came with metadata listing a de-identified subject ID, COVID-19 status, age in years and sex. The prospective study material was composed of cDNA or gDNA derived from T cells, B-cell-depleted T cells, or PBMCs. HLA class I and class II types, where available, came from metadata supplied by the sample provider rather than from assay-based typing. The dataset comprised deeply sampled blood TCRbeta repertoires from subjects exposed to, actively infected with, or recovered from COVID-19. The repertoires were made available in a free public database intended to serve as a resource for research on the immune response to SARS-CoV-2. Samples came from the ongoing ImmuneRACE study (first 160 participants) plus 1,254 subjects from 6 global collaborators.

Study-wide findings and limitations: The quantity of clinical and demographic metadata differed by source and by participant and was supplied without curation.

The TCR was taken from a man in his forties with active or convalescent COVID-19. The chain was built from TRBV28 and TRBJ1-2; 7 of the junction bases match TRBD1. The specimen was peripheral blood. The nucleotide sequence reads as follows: TGTGCCATCGAAGGGACAGTCAACTATGGCTACACCTTC. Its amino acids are CAIEGTVNYGYTF.